These 2 T cell receptor beta chains came from one sample sequenced in a study of blood T cell repertoires in COVID-19 (dated by TCRdb to about 2020). Library prep was done by the immunoSEQ multiplex PCR assay. The clones in this table, taken by TCRdb from immuneACCESS, are in-frame only. Not every clone is retained; where verified, under half of the shortfall comes from an unresolved V gene, and the cause of the rest is unknown. This sample gives about 98,000 clones in total; approximately 82% of them show up just once. The ten largest clones capture roughly 4% of the sample. Sequenced input: peripheral blood. These receptor sequences come from a man aged 60 to 69 with acute or convalescent COVID-19.

This clone appeared a single time. This rearrangement joins TRBV20-1 to TRBJ2-3; weak D call: TRBD1 (5 bases). Germline-derived CDR1 and CDR2 are DFQATT and SNEGSKA (reference sequence). Trimming shortened V by 3 bases and J by 4 bases, and 14 bases separated the two germline ends. The CDR3 extends over 14 amino acids. The CDR3 spells CSASFLGVPDTQYF. The CDR3 nucleotides are TGCAGTGCTAGTTTCTTAGGGGTCCCAGATACGCAGTATTTT.

This CDR3 reads CASSSDYYGYTF. The CDR3, as DNA: TGTGCCAGCAGCTCGGACTACTATGGCTACACCTTC. The chain has TRBV7-9 and TRBJ1-2; D uncertain. The V end was cut by 4 bases, the J end by 3 bases, with 6 bases between. This CDR3 has 12 amino acids. Germline values: CDR1 SEHNR, CDR2 FQNEAQ (reference sequence).